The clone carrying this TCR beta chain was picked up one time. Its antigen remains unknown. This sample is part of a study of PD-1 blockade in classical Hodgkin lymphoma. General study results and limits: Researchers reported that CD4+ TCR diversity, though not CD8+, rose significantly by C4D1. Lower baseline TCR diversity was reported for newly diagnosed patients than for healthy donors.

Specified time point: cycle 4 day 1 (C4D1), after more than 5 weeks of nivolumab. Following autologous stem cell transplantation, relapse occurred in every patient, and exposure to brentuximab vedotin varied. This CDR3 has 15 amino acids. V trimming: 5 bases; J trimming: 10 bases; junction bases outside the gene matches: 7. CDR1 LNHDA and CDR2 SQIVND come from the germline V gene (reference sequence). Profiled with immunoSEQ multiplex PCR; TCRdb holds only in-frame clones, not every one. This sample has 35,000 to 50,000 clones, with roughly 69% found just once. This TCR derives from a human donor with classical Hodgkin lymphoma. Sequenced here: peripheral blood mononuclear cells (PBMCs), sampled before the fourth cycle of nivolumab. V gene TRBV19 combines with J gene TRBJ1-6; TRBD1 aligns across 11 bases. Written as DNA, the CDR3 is TGTGCCAGTAGTCAACCGGACAGGGGGCAATCACCCCTCCACTTT. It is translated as CASSQPDRGQSPLHF.